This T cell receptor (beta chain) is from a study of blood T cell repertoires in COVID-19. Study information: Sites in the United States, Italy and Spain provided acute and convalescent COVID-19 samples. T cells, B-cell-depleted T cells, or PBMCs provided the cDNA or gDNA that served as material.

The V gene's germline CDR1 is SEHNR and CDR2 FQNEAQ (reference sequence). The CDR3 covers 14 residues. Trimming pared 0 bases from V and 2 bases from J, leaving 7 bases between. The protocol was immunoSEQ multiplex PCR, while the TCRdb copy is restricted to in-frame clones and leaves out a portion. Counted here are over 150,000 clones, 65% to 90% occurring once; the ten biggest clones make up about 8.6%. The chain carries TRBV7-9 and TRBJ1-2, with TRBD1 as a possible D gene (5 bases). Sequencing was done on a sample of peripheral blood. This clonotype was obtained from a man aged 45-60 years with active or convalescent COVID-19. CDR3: CASSLARQNYGYTF. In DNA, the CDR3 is TGTGCCAGCAGCTTAGCGAGACAGAACTATGGCTACACCTTC.